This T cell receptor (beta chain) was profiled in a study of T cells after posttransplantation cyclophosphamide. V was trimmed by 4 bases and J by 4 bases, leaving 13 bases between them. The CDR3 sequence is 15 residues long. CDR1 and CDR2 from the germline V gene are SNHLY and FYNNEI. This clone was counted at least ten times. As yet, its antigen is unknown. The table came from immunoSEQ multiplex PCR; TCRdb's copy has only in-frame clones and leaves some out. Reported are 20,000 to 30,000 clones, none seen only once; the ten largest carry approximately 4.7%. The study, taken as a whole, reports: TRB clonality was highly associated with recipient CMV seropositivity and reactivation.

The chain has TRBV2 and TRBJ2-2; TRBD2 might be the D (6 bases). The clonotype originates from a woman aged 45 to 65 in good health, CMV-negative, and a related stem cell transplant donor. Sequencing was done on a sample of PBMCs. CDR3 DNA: TGTGCCAGCAGTGTCGGAGGGGCGGGCACCGGGGAGCTGTTTTTT. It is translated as CASSVGGAGTGELFF.